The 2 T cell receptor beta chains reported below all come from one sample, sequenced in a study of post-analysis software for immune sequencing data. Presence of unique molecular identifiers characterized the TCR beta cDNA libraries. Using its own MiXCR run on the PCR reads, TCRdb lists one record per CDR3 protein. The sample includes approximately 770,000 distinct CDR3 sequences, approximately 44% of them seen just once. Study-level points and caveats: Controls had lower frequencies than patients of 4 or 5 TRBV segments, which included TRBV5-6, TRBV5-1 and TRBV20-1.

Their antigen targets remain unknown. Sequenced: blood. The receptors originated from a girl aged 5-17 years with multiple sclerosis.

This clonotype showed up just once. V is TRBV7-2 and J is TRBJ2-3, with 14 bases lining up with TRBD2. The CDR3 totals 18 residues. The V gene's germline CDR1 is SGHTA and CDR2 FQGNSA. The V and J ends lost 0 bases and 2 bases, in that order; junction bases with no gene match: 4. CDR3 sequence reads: CASSLAGLAGGLTDTQYF. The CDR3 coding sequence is TGTGCCAGCAGCTTAGCTGGACTAGCGGGAGGCCTCACAGATACGCAGTATTTT.

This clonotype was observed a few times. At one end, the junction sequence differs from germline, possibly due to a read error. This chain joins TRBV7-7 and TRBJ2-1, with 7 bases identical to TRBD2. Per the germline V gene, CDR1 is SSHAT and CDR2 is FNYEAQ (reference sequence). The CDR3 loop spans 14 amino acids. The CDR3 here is CASSSTGGSDEQFF. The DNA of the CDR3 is TGTGCTAGCAGCTCGACGGGCGGGAGTGATGAGCAGTTCTTC.